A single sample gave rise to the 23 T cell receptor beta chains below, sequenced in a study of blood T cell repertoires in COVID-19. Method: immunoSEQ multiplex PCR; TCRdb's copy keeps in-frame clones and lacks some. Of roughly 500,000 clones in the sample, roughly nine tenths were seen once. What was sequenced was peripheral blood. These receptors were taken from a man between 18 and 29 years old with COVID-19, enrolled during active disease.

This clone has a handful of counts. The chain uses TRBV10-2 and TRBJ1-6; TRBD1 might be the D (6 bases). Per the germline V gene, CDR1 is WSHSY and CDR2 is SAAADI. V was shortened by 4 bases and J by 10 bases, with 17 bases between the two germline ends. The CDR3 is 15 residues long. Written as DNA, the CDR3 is TGCGCCAGCAGTGTCCAAGACAGGAATGAATCACCCCTCCACTTT. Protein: CASSVQDRNESPLHF.

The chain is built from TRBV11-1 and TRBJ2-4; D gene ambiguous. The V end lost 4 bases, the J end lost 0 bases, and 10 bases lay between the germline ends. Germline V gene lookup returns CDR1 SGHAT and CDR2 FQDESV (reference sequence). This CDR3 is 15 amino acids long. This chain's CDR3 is CASSSDSGAKNIQYF. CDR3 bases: TGTGCCAGCAGCTCCGACTCGGGAGCCAAAAACATTCAGTACTTC.

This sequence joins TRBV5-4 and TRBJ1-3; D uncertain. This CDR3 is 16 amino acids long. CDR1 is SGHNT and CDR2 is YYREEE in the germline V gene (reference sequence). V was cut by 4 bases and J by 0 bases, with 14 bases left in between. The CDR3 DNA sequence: TGTGCCAGCAGCCTGAGACCTGACATCTCTGGAAACACCATATATTTT. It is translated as CASSLRPDISGNTIYF.

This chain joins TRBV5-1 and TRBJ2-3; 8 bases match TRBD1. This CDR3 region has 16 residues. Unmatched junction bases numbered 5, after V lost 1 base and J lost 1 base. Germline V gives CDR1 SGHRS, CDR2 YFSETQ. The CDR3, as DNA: TGCGCCAGCAGCTTGACAAGGGGACAGGGCACAGATACGCAGTATTTT. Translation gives CASSLTRGQGTDTQYF. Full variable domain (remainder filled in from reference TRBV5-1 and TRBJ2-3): KAGVTQTPRYLIKTRGQQVTLSCSPISGHRSVSWYQQTPGQGLQFLFEYFSETQRNKGNFPGRFSGRQFSNSRSEMNVSTLELGDSALYLCASSLTRGQGTDTQYFGPGTRLTVL.

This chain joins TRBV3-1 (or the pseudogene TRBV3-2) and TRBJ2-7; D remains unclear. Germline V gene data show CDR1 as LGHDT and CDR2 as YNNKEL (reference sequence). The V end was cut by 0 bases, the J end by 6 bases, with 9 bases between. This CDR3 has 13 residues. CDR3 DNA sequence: TGTGCCAGCAGCCAAGATCAACTGCGCGAGCAGTACTTC. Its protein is CASSQDQLREQYF.

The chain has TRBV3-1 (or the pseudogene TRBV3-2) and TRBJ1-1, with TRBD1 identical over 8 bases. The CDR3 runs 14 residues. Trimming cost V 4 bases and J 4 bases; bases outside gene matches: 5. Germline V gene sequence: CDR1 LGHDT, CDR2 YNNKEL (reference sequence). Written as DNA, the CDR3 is TGTGCCAGCAGCCGAACAGGGGGTATCACTGAAGCTTTCTTT. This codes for CASSRTGGITEAFF.

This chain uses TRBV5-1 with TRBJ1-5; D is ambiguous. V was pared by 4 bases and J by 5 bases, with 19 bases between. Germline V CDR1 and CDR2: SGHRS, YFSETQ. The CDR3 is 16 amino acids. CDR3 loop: CASSPPVPLRDQPQHF. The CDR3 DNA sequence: TGCGCCAGCAGCCCCCCGGTGCCCCTACGCGATCAGCCCCAGCATTTT.

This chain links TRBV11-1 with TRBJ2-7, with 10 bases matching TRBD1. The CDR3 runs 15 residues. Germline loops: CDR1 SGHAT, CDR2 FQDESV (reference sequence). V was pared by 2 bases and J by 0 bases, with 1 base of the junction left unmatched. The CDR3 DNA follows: TGTGCCAGCAGCTTATGGGACAGGGGCTCCTACGAGCAGTACTTC. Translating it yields CASSLWDRGSYEQYF.

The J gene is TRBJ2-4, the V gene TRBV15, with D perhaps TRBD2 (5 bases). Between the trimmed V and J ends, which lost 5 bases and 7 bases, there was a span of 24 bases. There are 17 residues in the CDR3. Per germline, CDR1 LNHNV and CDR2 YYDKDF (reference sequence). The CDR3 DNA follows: TGTGCCACCAGCTGGTCGGGCGGCGGCGGGCCGGTTAACATTCAGTACTTC. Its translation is CATSWSGGGGPVNIQYF.

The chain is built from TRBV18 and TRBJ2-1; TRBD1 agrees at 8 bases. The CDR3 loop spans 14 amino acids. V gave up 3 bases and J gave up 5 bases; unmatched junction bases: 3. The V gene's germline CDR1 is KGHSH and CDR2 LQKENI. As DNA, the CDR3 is TGTGCCAGCTCACCGGGACAGGCCAACAATGAGCAGTTCTTC. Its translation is CASSPGQANNEQFF.

The DNA of the CDR3 is TGTGCCAGCAGAGTCCCCGGGACAGTCAACACTGAAGCTTTCTTT. Its protein product is CASRVPGTVNTEAFF. The rearrangement uses TRBV2 and TRBJ1-1, with TRBD1 matching over 7 bases. This CDR3 has 15 residues. Germline CDR1 SNHLY, CDR2 FYNNEI. V trimming: 6 bases; J trimming: 2 bases; junction bases outside the gene matches: 9. Full variable domain (rest looked up from reference TRBV2 and TRBJ1-1): EPEVTQTPSHQVTQMGQEVILRCVPISNHLYFYWYRQILGQKVEFLVSFYNNEISEKSEIFDDQFSVERPDGSNFTLKIRSTKLEDSAMYFCASRVPGTVNTEAFFGQGTRLTVV.

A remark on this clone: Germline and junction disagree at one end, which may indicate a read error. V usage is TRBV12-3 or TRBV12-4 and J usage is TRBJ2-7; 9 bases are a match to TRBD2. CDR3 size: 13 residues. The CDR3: CASRLAGVNEQYF. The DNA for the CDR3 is TGTGCCAGCAGGTTAGCGGGAGTCAACGAGCAGTACTTC.

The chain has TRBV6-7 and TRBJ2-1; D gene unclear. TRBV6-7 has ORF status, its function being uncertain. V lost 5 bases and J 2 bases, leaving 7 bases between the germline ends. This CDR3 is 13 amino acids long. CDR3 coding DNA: TGTGCCAGCAGTAGAACGGCCTACAATGAGCAGTTCTTC. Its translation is CASSRTAYNEQFF.

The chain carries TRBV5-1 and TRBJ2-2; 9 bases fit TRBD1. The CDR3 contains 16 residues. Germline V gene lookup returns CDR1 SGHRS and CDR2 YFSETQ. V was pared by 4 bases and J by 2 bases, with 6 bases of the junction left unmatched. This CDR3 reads CASSKGGQGNTGELFF. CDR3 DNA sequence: TGCGCCAGCAGCAAAGGGGGACAGGGTAACACCGGGGAGCTGTTTTTT.

The CDR3 sequence: CASSVTIGGANTGELFF. The DNA for the CDR3 is TGCGCCAGCAGCGTAACGATCGGGGGGGCGAACACCGGGGAGCTGTTTTTT. The chain links TRBV10-1 to TRBJ2-2, with TRBD2 matching 8 bases. This CDR3 is 17 amino acids long. J lost 0 bases, V lost 6 bases, and 9 bases had no gene match. Germline CDR1 and CDR2: WNHNN and SYGVQD (reference sequence).

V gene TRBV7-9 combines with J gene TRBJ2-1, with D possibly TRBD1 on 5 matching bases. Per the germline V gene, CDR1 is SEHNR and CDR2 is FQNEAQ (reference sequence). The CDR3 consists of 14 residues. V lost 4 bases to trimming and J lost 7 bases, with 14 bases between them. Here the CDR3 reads CASSYARGSNEQFF. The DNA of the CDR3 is TGTGCCAGCAGCTACGCTAGGGGCTCAAATGAGCAGTTCTTC.

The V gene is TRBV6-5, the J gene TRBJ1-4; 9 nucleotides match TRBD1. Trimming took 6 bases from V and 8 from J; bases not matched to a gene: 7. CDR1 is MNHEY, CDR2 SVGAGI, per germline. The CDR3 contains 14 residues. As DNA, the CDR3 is TGTGCCAGCAGCCAGGGACAGGGATACGAAAAACTGTTTTTT. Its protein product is CASSQGQGYEKLFF.

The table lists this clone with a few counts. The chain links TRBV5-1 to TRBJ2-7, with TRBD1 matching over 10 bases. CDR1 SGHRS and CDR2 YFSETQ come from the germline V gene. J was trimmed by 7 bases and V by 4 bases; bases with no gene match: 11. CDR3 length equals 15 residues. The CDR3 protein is CASSEHGGQGGEQYF. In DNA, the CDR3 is TGCGCCAGCAGCGAGCACGGAGGACAGGGGGGAGAGCAGTACTTC.

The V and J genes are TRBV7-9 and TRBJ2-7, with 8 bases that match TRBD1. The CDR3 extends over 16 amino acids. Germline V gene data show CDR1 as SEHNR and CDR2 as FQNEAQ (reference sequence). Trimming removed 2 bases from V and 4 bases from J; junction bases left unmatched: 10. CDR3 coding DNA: TGTGCCAGCAGCTTATCCCCCGGGACAGGCGTTTACGAGCAGTACTTC. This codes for CASSLSPGTGVYEQYF.

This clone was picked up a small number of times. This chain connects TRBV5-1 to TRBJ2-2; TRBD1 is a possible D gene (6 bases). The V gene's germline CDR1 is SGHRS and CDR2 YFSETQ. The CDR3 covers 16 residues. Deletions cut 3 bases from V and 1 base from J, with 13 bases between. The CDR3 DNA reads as TGCGCCAGCAGCTCCGGGACAAGAATGAACACCGGGGAGCTGTTTTTT. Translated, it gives CASSSGTRMNTGELFF.

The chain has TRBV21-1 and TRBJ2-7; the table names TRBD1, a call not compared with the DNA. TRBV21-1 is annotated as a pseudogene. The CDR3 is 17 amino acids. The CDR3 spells CASSKGVDRARTYEQYF. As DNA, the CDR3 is TGTGCCAGCAGCAAAGGGGTTGACAGGGCCCGCACCTACGAGCAGTACTTC.

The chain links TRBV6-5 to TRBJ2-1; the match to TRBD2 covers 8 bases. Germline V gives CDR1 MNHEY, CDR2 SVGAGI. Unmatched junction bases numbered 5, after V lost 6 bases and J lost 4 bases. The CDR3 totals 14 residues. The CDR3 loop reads CASRAGGGYNEQFF. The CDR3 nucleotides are TGTGCCAGCAGGGCGGGGGGCGGATACAATGAGCAGTTCTTC.

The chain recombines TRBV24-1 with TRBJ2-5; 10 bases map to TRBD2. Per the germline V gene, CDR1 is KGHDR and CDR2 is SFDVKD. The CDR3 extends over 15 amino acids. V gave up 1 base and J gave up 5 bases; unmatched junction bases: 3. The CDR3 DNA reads TGTGCCACCAGTGATTTTTTAGCGGGAGGCGAGACCCAGTACTTC. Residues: CATSDFLAGGETQYF.